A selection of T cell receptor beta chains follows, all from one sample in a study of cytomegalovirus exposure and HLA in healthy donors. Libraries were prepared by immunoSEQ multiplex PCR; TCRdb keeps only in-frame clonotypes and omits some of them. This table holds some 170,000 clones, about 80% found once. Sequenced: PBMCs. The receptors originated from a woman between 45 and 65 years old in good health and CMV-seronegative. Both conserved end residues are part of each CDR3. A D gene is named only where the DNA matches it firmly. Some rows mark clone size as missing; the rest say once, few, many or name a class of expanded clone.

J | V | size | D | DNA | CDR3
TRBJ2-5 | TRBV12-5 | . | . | TGTGCTAGTGGTTCAGGGGAGGGCGGGACCCAGTACTTC | CASGSGEGGTQYF
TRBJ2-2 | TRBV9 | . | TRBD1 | TGTGCCAGCAGCGTAGCTCTAGCAGGGGGCCTGCAAACCCGGAACACCGGGGAGCTGTTTTTT | CASSVALAGGLQTRNTGELFF
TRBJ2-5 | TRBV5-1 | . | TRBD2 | TGCGCCAGCAGCCCCTGGGCTAGCGGGCCGCAAGAGACCCAGTACTTC | CASSPWASGPQETQYF
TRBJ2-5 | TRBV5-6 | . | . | TGTGCCAGCAGCTTTAGGGGAGGAGAGACCCAGTACTTC | CASSFRGGETQYF
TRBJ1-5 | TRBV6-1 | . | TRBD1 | TGTGCCAGCAGTGAGACAGGGGGCCGAAGTCAGCCCCAGCATTTT | CASSETGGRSQPQHF
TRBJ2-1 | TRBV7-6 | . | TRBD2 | TGTGCCAGCAGCTTATCCCAAACCGGGACTAGCGGGGTATATGAGCAGTTCTTC | CASSLSQTGTSGVYEQFF
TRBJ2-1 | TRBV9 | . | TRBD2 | TGTGCCAGCAGCGAACAACCACTCATTGGACTAGCGGGCCGCGGATACAATGAGCAGTTCTTC | CASSEQPLIGLAGRGYNEQFF
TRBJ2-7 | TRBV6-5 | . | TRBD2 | TGTGCCAGCAGCACACAGCGGGGTAGCTCCTACGAGCAGTACTTC | CASSTQRGSSYEQYF
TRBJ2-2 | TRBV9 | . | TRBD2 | TGTGCCAGCAGCGTAGGATGGCTTGGGACTAGCGCCGGGGAGCTGTTTTTT | CASSVGWLGTSAGELFF
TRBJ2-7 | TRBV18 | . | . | TGTGCCAGCTCACCACAATTGAGGGATAACGAGCAGTACTTC | CASSPQLRDNEQYF
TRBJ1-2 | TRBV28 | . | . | TGTGCCAGCAGTTTATCAGGGTACGGCTACACCTTC | CASSLSGYGYTF
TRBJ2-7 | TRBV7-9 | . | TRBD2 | TGTGCCAGCAGCTTAGTCTCGGGACTAGTTTTCCCCGAGCAGTACTTC | CASSLVSGLVFPEQYF
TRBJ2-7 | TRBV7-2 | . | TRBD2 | TGTGCCAGCAGTCGGACTAGCGGAATCGGCGAGCAGTACTTC | CASSRTSGIGEQYF
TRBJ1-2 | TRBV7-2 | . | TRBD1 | TGTGCCAGCAGCGCATACATAGGACAGGCAAACTATGGCTACACCTTC | CASSAYIGQANYGYTF
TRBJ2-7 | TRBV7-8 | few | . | TGTGCCAGCAGCTTAGGATTAGCAGCTCCCTACGAGCAGTACTTC | CASSLGLAAPYEQYF
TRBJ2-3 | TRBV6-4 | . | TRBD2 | TGTGCCAGCAGTGAAGCGGGGGAAGCCGATACGCAGTATTTT | CASSEAGEADTQYF
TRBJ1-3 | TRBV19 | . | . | TGTGCCAGTAGTATAGAGCAGTCGAACTCTGGAAACACCATATATTTT | CASSIEQSNSGNTIYF
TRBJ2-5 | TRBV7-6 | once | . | TGTGCCAGCAGCTTGACCGACAGCCAAGGTGGGCTGTGGGAGACCCAGTACTTC | CASSLTDSQGGLWETQYF
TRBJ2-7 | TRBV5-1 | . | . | TGCGCCAGCAGCATACAGGGTTACGAGCAGTACTTC | CASSIQGYEQYF
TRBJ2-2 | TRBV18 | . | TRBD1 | TGTGCCAGCTCACCACTGATAGGACAGGGGACGGCCGGGGAGCTGTTTTTT | CASSPLIGQGTAGELFF
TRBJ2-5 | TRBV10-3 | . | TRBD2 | TGTGCCACCTCGGGACTAGCGGGGGGGCAAGAGACCCAGTACTTC | CATSGLAGGQETQYF
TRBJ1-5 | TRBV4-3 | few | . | TGCGCCAGCAGCCAAGGGGGAGCCCCCGGTCAGCCCCAGCATTTT | CASSQGGAPGQPQHF
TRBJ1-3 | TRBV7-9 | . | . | TGTGCCAGCAGCTGGCTCCGGGGATCTGGAAACACCATATATTTT | CASSWLRGSGNTIYF
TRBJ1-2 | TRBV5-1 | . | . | TGCGCCAGCAGCTTGGATATGGGGGGGTCTAGCTATGGCTACACCTTC | CASSLDMGGSSYGYTF
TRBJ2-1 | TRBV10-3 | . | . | TGTGCCATCAGGATTAGTGACTACAATGAGCAGTTCTTC | CAIRISDYNEQFF
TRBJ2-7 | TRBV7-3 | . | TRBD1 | TGTGCCAGCAGCGCACCGGGACAGGCCTACGAGCAGTACTTC | CASSAPGQAYEQYF
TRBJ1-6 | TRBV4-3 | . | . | TGCGCCAGCAGCCAAGATCGGACAGACCCTAATTCACCCCTCCACTTT | CASSQDRTDPNSPLHF
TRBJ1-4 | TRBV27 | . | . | TGTGCCAGCAGGCAGACAGGAAATGAAAAACTGTTTTTT | CASRQTGNEKLFF
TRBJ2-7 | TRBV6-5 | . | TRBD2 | TGTGCCAGCAGTTTGGGACTAGCGGGAGTCTACGAGCAGTACTTC | CASSLGLAGVYEQYF
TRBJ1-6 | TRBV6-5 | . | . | TGTGCCAGCAGTCCCGGCCGCCAGGATTCACCCCTCCACTTT | CASSPGRQDSPLHF
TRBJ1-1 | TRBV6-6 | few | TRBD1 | TGTGCCAGCAGAAGGGGACAGCCGAACACTGAAGCTTTCTTT | CASRRGQPNTEAFF
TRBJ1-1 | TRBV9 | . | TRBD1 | TGTGCCAGCAGCCCTACAGGGGGCAACACTGAAGCTTTCTTT | CASSPTGGNTEAFF
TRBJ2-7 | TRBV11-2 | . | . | TGTGCCAGCACATGGGAGTGGGCTGAAGCCTACGAGCAGTACTTC | CASTWEWAEAYEQYF
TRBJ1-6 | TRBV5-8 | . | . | TGTGCCGGGACAACGAGCTCCTATAATTCACCCCTCCACTTT | CAGTTSSYNSPLHF
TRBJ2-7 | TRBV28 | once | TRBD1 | TGTGCCAGCCGGGACAGGGGGTACGAGCAGTACTTC | CASRDRGYEQYF
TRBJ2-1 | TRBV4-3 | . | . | TGCGCCAGCAGCCAATCTTACACGTCCATCTCCTACAATGAGCAGTTCTTC | CASSQSYTSISYNEQFF
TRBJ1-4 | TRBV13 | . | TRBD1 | TGTGCCAGCAGCCCCGTGACAGGGGTTGAAAAACTGTTTTTT | CASSPVTGVEKLFF
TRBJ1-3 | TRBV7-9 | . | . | TGTGCCAGCAGCTTAGCGAATTGGAGCTACTCTGGAAACACCATATATTTT | CASSLANWSYSGNTIYF
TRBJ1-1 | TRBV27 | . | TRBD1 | TGTGCCAGCAGTCGGACAGGGCGGGAGGGGAGAGCTGAAGCTTTCTTT | CASSRTGREGRAEAFF
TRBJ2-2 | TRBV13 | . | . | TGTGCCAGCAGCTCCCACAACGAAAACCGAGTCCGGACCTCACAGGAGAACACCGGGGAGCTGTTTTTT | CASSSHNENRVRTSQENTGELFF
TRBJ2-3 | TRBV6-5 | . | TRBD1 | TGTGCCAGCAGCAGAACAGGGGGCACAGATACGCAGTATTTT | CASSRTGGTDTQYF
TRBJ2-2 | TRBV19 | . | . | TGTGCCAGTAATCAGAGGGGGGGTCCGAACACCGGGGAGCTGTTTTTT | CASNQRGGPNTGELFF
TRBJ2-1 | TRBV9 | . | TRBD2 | TGTGCCAGCAGCGACGCAAGCGGGGGCCTATACAATGAGCAGTTCTTC | CASSDASGGLYNEQFF
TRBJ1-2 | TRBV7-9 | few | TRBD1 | TGTGCCAGCAGCCCTCCGGGACAGGGTTTTGTCGGCTACACCTTC | CASSPPGQGFVGYTF
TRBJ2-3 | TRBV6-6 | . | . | TGTGCCAGCAGTTACTCGAACAGGGTCCCAGATACGCAGTATTTT | CASSYSNRVPDTQYF
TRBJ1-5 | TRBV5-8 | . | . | TGTGCCAGTAGGGGCAGCAGCAATCAGCCCCAGCATTTT | CASRGSSNQPQHF
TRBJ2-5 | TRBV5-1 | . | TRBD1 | TGCGCCAGCAGCGGGACAGACCAAGAGACCCAGTACTTC | CASSGTDQETQYF
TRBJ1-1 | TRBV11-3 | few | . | TGTGCCAGCAGCTTAGGAGGTGGGAGGGACACTGAAGCTTTCTTT | CASSLGGGRDTEAFF
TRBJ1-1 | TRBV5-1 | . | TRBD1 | TGCGCCAGCAGCCTGACAGGGATTGAGGACACTGAAGCTTTCTTT | CASSLTGIEDTEAFF
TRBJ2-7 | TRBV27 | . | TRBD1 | TGTGCCAGCAGTGGCACCGGGACAGCCGCCTACGAGCAGTACTTC | CASSGTGTAAYEQYF
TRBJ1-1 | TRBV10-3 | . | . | TGTGCCATCAGATCACGTCGAAGGGGCGCAAATAAGGACACTGAAGCTTTCTTT | CAIRSRRRGANKDTEAFF
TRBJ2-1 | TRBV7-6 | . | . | TGTGCCAGCAGCGGAGGGGGCTCGTACAATGAGCAGTTCTTC | CASSGGGSYNEQFF
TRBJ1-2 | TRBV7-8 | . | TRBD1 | TGTGCCAGCAGCTCACAGGGGCGAAGTGGCTACACCTTC | CASSSQGRSGYTF
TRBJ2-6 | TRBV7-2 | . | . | TGTGCCAGCAGCCCGCCCAGCTCTGGGGCCAACGTCCTGACTTTC | CASSPPSSGANVLTF
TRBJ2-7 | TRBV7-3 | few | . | TGTGCCAGCAGCTTAATCGGCGACAGTCCCTACGAGCAGTACTTC | CASSLIGDSPYEQYF
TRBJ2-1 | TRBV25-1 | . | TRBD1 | TGTGCCAGCAGTGAATTTGCGGGACAGGGGGCGTCCTACAATGAGCAGTTCTTC | CASSEFAGQGASYNEQFF
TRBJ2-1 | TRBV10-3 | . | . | TGTGCCATCAAGGGGGGAGTAGGACAGGATGTTCTCTACAATGAGCAGTTCTTC | CAIKGGVGQDVLYNEQFF
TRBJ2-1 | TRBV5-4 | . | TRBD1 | TGTGCCAGCAGCCCGGGACAGGGAAATGAGCAGTTCTTC | CASSPGQGNEQFF
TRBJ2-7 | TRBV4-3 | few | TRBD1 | TGCGCCAGCAGCCAACTCACAACAGGGGACGAGCAGTACTTC | CASSQLTTGDEQYF
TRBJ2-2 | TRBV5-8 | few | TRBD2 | TGTGCCAGCAGTATTAGCGGGGGGGCCGTCGGGGAGCTGTTTTTT | CASSISGGAVGELFF